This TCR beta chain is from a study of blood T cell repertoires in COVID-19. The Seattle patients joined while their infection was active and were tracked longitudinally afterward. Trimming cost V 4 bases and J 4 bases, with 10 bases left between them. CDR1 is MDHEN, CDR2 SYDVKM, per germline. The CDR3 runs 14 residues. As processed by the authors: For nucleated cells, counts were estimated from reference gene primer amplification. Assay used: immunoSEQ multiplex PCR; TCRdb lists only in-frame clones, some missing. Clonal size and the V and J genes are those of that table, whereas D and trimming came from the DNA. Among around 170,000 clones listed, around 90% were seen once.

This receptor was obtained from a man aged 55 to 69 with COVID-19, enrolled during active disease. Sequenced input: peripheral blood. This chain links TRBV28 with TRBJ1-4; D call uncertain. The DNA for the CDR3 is TGTGCCAGCAGTTATAGATCTGTTAATGAAAAACTGTTTTTT. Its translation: CASSYRSVNEKLFF.